The clone carrying this T cell receptor (beta chain) was picked up a small number of times. Its specificity is unknown. Looked up from germline, CDR1 is DFQATT and CDR2 is SNEGSKA (reference sequence). The V end was cut by 0 bases, the J end by 2 bases, with 8 bases between. The CDR3 has 14 amino acids. The sample originates from a study of T-cell memory formation after mild COVID-19. 5'RACE with constant-segment primers yielded barcoded, UMI-tagged TCR alpha and TCR beta cDNA libraries. MiXCR, run by TCRdb on the 5' RACE reads, gives a single entry per CDR3 protein. The table has 110,000 or so distinct CDR3 sequences, approximately 22% seen once. Regarding the study as a whole: Among clones contracting day 15 to 85, CD4/CD8 was balanced, whereas later expanders leaned CD4+. Several responding clones turned up in pre-infection memory, indicating that cross-reactive memory may have taken part.

The chain links TRBV20-1 to TRBJ2-1, with a possible D match to TRBD2 (5 bases). Sequenced material: PBMCs or a T cell subset sorted from them (not recorded which). This TCR derives from a man aged 18 to 29 who had mild COVID-19 (a few samples of this study predate the infection). Cell type and time point are not known. The CDR3 here is CSARDRLTYNEQFF. In nucleotides, the CDR3 is TGCAGTGCTAGAGACCGACTAACCTACAATGAGCAGTTCTTC.